Included here is one TCR beta chain sequence, with context. Its antigen is still unknown. The missing conserved phenylalanine or tryptophan at the end of this CDR3 makes a read error likely. It is unclear where the CDR3 begins or ends on the DNA, so no DNA is shown, and the CDR3 is as TCRdb lists it. This sample was included in a study of tumor-infiltrating lymphocytes in primary liver carcinoma. Findings and caveats of the study: Lesser overlap characterized tumor-adjacent and tumor-blood pairs relative to tumor region pairs. Top clones occupying all five tumor regions numbered only about 8-25%.

Total RNA and DNA came together from around 20-30 mg of bulk tissue without cell sorting. Patients' primary liver carcinoma was surgically resected. The template, roughly 510 ng total RNA, yielded TCR beta cDNA made with a constant-region primer. Each TCR beta library was derived from three nested multiplex PCR rounds that employed slightly modified ARM-PCR. PCR rounds one and two used TRBV1-TRBV30 forward primers with a C-beta reverse primer for around 11 cycles each. TCRdb itself ran the multiplex PCR reads through MiXCR, one entry per CDR3 protein. The repertoire consists of roughly 50,000 distinct CDR3 sequences, with over 70% occurring once and the leading ten covering about a quarter. Germline V lookup: CDR1 MNHEY, CDR2 SVGEGT. The CDR3 is 16 residues long, counting both termini.

This sequence originates from a man in his forties with primary liver carcinoma and hepatitis B virus infection. Sequences were obtained from liver tumor tissue from sampling region 2. The sample's subset: tumor region T2, inferior pole. This chain links TRBV6-2 or TRBV6-3 with TRBJ1-5; the D call TRBD1 from the table was never checked on the DNA. Here the CDR3 reads CASSKGDRGGNQPQHY.